This T cell receptor beta chain came from a study of T-cell memory formation after mild COVID-19. Study context: TCR clusters were mostly confined to one donor each.

This clonotype was counted a few times. Antigen specificity is unknown. The ends were cut back, 7 bases at V and 0 bases at J, with 13 bases in the middle. Germline lookup yields CDR1 SGHVS and CDR2 FQNEAQ. The CDR3 is made up of 15 amino acids. Study-level results: Clones shrinking between day 15 and 85 showed a balanced CD4/CD8 split, and those that grew later tilted toward CD4+. Clonal second-wave expansions that peaked on day 37 had unconfirmed SARS-CoV-2 specificity.

MiXCR was run by TCRdb on the 5' RACE reads, yielding one entry per CDR3 protein. The sample has 300,000 to 400,000 distinct CDR3 sequences, around 15% seen once. The sequenced material came from PBMCs or a T cell subset sorted from them (not recorded which). This receptor was taken from a young man who had mild COVID-19 (a few samples of this study predate the infection). Cell type and time point are not known. V and J are TRBV7-8 and TRBJ2-1, with D perhaps TRBD1 (6 bases). The DNA of the CDR3 is TGTGCCAGCACCGACAGGCCAAGCTCCTACAATGAGCAGTTCTTC. It yields the protein CASTDRPSSYNEQFF.